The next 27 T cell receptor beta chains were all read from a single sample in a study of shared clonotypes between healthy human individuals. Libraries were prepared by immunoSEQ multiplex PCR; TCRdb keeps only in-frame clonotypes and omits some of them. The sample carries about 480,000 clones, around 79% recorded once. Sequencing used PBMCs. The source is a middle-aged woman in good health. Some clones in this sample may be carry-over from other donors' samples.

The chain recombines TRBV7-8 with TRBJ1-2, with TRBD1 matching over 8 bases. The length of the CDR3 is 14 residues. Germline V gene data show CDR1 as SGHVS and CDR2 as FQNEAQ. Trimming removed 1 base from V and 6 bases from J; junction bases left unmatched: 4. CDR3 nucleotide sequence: TGTGCCAGCAGCTTAGACAGGGGGAAGAATGGCTACACCTTC. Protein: CASSLDRGKNGYTF.

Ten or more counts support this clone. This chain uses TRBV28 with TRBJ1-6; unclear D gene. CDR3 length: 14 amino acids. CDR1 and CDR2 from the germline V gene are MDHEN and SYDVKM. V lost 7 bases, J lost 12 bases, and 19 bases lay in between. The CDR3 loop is CASTTDPRFLPLHF. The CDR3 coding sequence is TGTGCCAGCACCACGGACCCCCGCTTTTTACCCCTCCACTTT.

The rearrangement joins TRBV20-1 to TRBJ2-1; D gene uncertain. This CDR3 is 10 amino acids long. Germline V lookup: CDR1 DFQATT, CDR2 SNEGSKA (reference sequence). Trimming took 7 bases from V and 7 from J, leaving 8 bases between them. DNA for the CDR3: TGCAGTGAAGGGAAGAATGAGCAGTTCTTC. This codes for CSEGKNEQFF.

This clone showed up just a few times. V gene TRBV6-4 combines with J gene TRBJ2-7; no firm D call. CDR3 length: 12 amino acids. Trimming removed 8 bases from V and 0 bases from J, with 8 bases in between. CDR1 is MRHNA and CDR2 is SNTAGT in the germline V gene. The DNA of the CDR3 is TGTGCCAGCGCCGGTCACTCCTACGAGCAGTACTTC. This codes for CASAGHSYEQYF.

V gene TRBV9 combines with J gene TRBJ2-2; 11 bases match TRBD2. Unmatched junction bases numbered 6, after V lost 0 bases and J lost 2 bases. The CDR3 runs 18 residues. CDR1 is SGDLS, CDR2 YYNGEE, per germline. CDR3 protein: CASSVGGLAAGNTGELFF. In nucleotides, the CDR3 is TGTGCCAGCAGCGTAGGGGGACTAGCGGCTGGAAACACCGGGGAGCTGTTTTTT.

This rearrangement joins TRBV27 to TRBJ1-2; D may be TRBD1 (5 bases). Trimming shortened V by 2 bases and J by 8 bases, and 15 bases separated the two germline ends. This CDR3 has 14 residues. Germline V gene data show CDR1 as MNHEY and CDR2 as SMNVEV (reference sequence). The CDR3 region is CASSLQSTGRGYTF. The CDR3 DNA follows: TGTGCCAGCAGTTTACAATCAACGGGACGCGGCTACACCTTC.

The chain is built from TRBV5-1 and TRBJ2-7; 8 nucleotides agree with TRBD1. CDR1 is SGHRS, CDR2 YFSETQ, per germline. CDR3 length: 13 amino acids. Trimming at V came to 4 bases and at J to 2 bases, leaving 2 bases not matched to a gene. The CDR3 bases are TGCGCCAGCAGCCGACAGGGGACCTACGAGCAGTACTTC. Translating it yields CASSRQGTYEQYF.

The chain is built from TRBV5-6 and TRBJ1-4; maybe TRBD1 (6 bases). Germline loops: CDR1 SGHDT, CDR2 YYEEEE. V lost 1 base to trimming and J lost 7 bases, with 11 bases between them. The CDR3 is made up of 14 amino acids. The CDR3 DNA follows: TGTGCCAGCAGCTTGTCCAGGGGAGTTGAAAAACTGTTTTTT. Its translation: CASSLSRGVEKLFF.

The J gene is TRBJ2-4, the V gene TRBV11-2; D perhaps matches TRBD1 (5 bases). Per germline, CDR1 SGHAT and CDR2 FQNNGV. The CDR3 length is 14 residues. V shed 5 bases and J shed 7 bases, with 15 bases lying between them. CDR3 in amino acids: CASSVNYAGNIQYF. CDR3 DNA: TGTGCCAGCAGCGTAAACTACGCAGGGAACATTCAGTACTTC.

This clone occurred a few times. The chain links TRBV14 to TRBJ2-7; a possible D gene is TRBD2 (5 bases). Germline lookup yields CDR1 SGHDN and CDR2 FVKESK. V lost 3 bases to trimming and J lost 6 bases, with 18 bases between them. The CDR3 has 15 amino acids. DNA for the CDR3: TGTGCCAGCAGCCATCGGACTCCTGCAGCTAGCGAGCAGTACTTC. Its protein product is CASSHRTPAASEQYF.

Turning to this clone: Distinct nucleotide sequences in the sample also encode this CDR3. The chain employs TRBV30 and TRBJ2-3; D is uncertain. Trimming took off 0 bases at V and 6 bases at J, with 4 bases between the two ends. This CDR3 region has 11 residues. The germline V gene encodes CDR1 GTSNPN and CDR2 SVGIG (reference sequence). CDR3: CAWSVGDTQYF. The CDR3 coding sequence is TGTGCCTGGAGTGTGGGTGATACGCAGTATTTT.

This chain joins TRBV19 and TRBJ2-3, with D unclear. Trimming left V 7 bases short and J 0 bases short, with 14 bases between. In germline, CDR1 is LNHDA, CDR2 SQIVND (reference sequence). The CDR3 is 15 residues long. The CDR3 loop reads CASTPGPASTDTQYF. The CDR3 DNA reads TGTGCCAGTACGCCTGGGCCCGCTAGCACAGATACGCAGTATTTT.

The CDR3 spells CAWSAPWGRVETQYF. CDR3 DNA sequence: TGTGCCTGGAGTGCCCCGTGGGGGCGGGTGGAGACCCAGTACTTC. V usage is TRBV30 and J usage is TRBJ2-5; maybe TRBD1 (6 bases). The length of the CDR3 is 15 residues. Trimming removed 1 base at V and 5 bases at J, with 17 bases between. Germline-derived CDR1 and CDR2 are GTSNPN and SVGIG (reference sequence).

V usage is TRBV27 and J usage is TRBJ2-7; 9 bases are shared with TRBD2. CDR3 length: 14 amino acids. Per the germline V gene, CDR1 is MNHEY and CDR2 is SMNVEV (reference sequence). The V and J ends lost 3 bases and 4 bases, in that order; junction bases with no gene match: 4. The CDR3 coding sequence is TGTGCCAGCAGTTTTAGCGGGAGAGGGTACGAGCAGTACTTC. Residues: CASSFSGRGYEQYF.

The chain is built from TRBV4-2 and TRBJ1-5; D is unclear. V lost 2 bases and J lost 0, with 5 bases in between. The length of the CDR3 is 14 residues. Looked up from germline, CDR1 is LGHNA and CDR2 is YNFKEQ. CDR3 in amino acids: CASSQPYSNQPQHF. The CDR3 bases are TGTGCCAGCAGCCAACCGTATAGCAATCAGCCCCAGCATTTT.

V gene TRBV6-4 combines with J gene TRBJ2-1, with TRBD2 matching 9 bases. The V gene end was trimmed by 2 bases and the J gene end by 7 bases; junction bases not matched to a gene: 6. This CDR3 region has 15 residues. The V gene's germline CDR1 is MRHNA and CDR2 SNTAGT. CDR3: CASSDGPAGGNEQFF. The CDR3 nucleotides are TGTGCCAGCAGTGACGGGCCAGCGGGAGGTAATGAGCAGTTCTTC.

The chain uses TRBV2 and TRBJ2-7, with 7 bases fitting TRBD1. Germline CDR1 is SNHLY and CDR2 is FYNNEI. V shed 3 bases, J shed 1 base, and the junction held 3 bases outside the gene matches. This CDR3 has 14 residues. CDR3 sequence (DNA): TGTGCCAGCAGTGAGTGGGACAGATCCTACGAGCAGTACTTC. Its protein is CASSEWDRSYEQYF.

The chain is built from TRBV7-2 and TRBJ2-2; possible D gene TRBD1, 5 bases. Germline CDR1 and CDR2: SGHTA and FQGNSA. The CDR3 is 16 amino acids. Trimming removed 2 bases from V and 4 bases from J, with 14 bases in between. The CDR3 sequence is CASSLFRFQGTGELFF. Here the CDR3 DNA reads TGTGCCAGCAGCTTATTTCGTTTCCAGGGCACCGGGGAGCTGTTTTTT.

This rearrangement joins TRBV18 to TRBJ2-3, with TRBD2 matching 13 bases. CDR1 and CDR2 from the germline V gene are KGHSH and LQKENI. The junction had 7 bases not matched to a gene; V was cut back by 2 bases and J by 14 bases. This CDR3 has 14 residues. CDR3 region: CASSPIETSGRLYF. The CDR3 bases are TGTGCCAGCTCACCAATTGAGACTAGCGGGAGGCTGTATTTT.

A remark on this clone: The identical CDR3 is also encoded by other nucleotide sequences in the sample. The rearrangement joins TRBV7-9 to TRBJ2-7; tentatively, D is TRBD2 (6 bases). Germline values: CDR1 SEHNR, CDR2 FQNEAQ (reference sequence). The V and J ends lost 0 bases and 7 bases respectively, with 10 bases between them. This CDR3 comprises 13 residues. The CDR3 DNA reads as TGTGCCAGCAGCTTAGCGGGAGGAGGGGAGCAGTACTTC. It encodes CASSLAGGGEQYF.

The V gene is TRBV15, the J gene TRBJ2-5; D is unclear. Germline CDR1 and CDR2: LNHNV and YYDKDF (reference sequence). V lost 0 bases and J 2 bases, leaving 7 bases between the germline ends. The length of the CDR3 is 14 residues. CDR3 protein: CATSRELTQETQYF. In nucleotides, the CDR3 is TGTGCCACCAGCAGAGAACTGACACAAGAGACCCAGTACTTC.

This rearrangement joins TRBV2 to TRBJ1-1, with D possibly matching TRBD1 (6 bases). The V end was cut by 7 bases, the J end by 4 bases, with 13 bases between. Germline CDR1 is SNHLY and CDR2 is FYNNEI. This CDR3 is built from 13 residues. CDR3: CASKDRWGTEAFF. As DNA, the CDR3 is TGTGCCAGCAAAGACAGGTGGGGCACTGAAGCTTTCTTT.

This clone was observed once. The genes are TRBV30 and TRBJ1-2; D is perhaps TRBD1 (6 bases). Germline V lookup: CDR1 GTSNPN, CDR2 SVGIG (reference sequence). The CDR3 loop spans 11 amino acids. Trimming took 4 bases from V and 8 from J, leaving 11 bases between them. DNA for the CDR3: TGTGCCTGGAACAGGGAACAGGGCTACACCTTC. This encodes CAWNREQGYTF.

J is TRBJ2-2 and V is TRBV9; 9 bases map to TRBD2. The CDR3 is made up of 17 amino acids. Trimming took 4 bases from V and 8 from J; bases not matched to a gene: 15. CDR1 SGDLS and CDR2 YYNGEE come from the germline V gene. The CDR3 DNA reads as TGTGCCAGCAGCACCCCGGTGGGGAGCGGGAGGTGGGGGGAGCTGTTTTTT. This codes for CASSTPVGSGRWGELFF. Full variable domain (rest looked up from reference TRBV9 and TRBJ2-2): DSGVTQTPKHLITATGQRVTLRCSPRSGDLSVYWYQQSLDQGLQFLIQYYNGEERAKGNILERFSAQQFPDLHSELNLSSLELGDSALYFCASSTPVGSGRWGELFFGEGSRLTVL.

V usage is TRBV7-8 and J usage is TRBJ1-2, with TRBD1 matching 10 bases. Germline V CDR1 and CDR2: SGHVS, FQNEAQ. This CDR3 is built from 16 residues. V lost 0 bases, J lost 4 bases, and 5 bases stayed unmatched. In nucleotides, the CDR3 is TGTGCCAGCAGCTTAGCGGAGACAGGGGGCACCTATGGCTACACCTTC. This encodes CASSLAETGGTYGYTF.

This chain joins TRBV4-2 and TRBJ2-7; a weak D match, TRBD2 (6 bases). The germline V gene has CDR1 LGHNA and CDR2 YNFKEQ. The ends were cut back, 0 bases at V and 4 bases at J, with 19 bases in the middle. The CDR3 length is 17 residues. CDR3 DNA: TGTGCCAGCAGCCAAGATTTAAGGGCGGGAAAGGGGTACGAGCAGTACTTC. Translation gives CASSQDLRAGKGYEQYF.

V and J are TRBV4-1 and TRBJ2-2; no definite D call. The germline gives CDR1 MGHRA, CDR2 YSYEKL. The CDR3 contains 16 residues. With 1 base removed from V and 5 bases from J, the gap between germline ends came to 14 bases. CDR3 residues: CASSQVRSGGTGELFF. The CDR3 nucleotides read TGCGCCAGCAGCCAAGTGCGGTCAGGCGGTACCGGGGAGCTGTTTTTT.